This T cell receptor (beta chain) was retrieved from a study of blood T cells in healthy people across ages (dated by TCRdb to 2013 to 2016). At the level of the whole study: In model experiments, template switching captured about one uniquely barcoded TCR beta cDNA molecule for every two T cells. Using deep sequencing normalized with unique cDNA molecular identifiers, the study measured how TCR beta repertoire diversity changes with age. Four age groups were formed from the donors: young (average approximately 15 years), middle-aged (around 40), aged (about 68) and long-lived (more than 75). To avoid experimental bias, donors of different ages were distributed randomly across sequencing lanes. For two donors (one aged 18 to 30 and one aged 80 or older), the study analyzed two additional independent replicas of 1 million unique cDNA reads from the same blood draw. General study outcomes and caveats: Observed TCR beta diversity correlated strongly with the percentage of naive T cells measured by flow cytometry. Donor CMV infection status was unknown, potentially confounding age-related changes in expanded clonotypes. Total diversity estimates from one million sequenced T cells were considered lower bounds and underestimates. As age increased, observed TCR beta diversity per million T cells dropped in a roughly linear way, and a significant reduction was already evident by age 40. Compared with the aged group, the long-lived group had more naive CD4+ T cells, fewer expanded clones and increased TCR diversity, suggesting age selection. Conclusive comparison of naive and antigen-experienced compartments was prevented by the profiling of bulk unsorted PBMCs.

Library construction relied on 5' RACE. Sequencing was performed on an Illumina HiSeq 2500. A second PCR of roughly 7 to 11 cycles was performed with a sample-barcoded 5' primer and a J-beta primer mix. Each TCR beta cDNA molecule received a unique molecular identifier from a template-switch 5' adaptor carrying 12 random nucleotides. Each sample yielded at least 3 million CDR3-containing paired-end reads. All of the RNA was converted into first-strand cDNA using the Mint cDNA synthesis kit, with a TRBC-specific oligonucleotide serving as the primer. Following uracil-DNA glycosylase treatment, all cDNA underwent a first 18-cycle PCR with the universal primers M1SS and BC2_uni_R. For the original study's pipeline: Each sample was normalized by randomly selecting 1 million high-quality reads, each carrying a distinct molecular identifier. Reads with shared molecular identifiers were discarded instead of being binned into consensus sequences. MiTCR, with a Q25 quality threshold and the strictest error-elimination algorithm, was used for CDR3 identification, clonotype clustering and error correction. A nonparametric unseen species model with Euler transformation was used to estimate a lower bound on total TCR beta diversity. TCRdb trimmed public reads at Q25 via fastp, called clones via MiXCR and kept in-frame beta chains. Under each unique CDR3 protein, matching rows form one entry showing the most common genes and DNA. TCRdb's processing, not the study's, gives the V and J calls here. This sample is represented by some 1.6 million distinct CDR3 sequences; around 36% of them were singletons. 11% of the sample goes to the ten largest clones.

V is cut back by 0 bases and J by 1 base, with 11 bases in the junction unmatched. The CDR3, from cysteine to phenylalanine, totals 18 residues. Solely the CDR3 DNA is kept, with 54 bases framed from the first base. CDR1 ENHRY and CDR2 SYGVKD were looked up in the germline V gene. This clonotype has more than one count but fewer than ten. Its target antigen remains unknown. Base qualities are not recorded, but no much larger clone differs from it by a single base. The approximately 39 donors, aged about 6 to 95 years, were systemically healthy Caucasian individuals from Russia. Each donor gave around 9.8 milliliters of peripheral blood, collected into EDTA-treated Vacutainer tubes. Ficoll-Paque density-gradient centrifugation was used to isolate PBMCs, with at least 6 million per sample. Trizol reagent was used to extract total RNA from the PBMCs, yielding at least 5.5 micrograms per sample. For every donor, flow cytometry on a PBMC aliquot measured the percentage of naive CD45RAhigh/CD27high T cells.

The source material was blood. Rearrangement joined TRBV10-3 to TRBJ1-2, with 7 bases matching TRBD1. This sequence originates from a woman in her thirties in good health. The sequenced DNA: TGTGCCATCAGTGAGTCTGTAGGGGGCCAACGGGGTAACTATGGCTACACCTTC. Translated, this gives CAISESVGGQRGNYGYTF.